This TCR beta chain originates from a study of blood T cell repertoires in COVID-19. Germline V gene lookup returns CDR1 SGHRS and CDR2 YFSETQ. Trimming removed 4 bases from V and 4 bases from J, with 11 bases in between. This CDR3 is built from 13 residues. As originally analysed: How many nucleated cells were present was estimated from reference gene primer amplification. Profiled with immunoSEQ multiplex PCR; TCRdb holds only in-frame clones, not every one. V and J calls and clone size come straight from that table; D and trimming were deduced from the DNA. Among 130,000 to 150,000 clones, around 82% were seen once, and the ten largest hold around 15%. This clone appeared a few times.

The chain has TRBV5-1 and TRBJ1-1, with D possibly TRBD1 on 5 matching bases. Sequencing used peripheral blood. The receptor's source is a human donor with acute or convalescent COVID-19. The donor label of this sample is uncertain. The CDR3 spells CASSPGGATEAFF. The CDR3 coding sequence is TGCGCCAGCAGCCCGGGCGGGGCCACTGAAGCTTTCTTT.